This passage covers 8 T cell receptor beta chains from one sample sequenced in a study of T cell responses to AZD1222 COVID-19 vaccine. Profiled with immunoSEQ multiplex PCR; TCRdb holds only in-frame clones, not every one. This sample has under 80,000 clones, with approximately 85% found just once. This specimen was peripheral blood, taken 28 days after the second AZD1222 dose. The receptors originated from an adult who received the AZD1222 COVID-19 vaccine.

The chain couples TRBV14 to TRBJ2-3; D gene ambiguous. Germline lookup yields CDR1 SGHDN and CDR2 FVKESK. There are 13 residues in the CDR3. V was clipped by 7 bases and J by 2 bases, with 10 bases between them. The CDR3 spells CASKGSNTDTQYF. The CDR3 nucleotides are TGTGCCAGCAAGGGTTCGAACACAGATACGCAGTATTTT.

The J gene is TRBJ2-7, the V gene TRBV4-1, with 7 bases lining up with TRBD2. V trimming: 0 bases; J trimming: 2 bases; junction bases outside the gene matches: 7. Germline V CDR1 and CDR2: MGHRA, YSYEKL. The CDR3 is 16 amino acids. The CDR3 spells CASSQDSEGGPYEQYF. The CDR3 region has the DNA TGCGCCAGCAGCCAAGATTCGGAGGGAGGGCCCTACGAGCAGTACTTC.

This clone showed up just a few times. This chain connects TRBV20-1 to TRBJ2-7; unclear D gene. In germline, CDR1 is DFQATT, CDR2 SNEGSKA (reference sequence). The V end lost 3 bases, the J end lost 5 bases, and 8 bases lay between the germline ends. The CDR3 loop spans 11 amino acids. CDR3: CSASHQDEQYF. The CDR3 DNA sequence: TGCAGTGCTAGCCACCAAGACGAGCAGTACTTC.

On this clone itself: A junction boundary mismatches the germline segment, possibly from a read error. This chain joins TRBV6-5 and TRBJ1-2; D is unresolved. Germline CDR1 and CDR2: MNHEY and SVGAGI. The CDR3 is 13 amino acids. In DNA, the CDR3 is TGTGCCAGCAGTTACTCGATGGGGTCCGGATTGGTCTTC. This encodes CASSYSMGSGLVF.

This clone qualifies as medium-sized. The rearrangement links TRBV11-3 to TRBJ2-7; TRBD2 is a possible D gene (5 bases). With 1 base removed from V and 7 bases from J, the gap between germline ends came to 11 bases. Germline loops: CDR1 SGHNT, CDR2 YENEEA. CDR3 length: 13 residues. The CDR3: CASSLVGAEEQYF. In DNA form, the CDR3 reads TGTGCCAGCAGCTTAGTGGGAGCGGAGGAGCAGTACTTC.

The chain links TRBV6-5 to TRBJ2-1; D is unresolved. Germline V CDR1 and CDR2: MNHEY, SVGAGI. The length of the CDR3 is 12 residues. Trimming cost V 3 bases and J 9 bases, with 9 bases left between them. The CDR3 is CASSYLRGEQFF. CDR3 bases: TGTGCCAGCAGTTATCTTCGTGGTGAGCAGTTCTTC.

V usage is TRBV7-3 and J usage is TRBJ2-1; no clear D gene. V dropped 2 bases and J dropped 8 bases, with 7 bases sitting between them. The CDR3 sequence is 12 residues long. Germline CDR1 reads SGHTA; CDR2 reads FQGTGA. For the CDR3, the DNA is TGTGCCAGCAGCTTACTCCCCTATGAGCAGTTCTTC. Translating gives CASSLLPYEQFF.

A few counts support this clone. This rearrangement joins TRBV4-1 to TRBJ2-2; the D gene is possibly TRBD2 (5 bases). This CDR3 is built from 15 residues. Germline loops: CDR1 MGHRA, CDR2 YSYEKL. The V end lost 4 bases, the J end lost 2 bases, and 11 bases lay between the germline ends. The CDR3 DNA reads as TGCGCCAGCAGCCGCGGACGGGGAAACACCGGGGAGCTGTTTTTT. This encodes CASSRGRGNTGELFF.